This T cell receptor beta chain was recorded in a study of T-cell reconstitution after alpha-beta-depleted transplantation in children. During its preparation, the TCRbeta library received unique molecular identifiers. In TCRdb, the PCR reads were re-called with MiXCR into one record per CDR3 protein. The sample includes some 590,000 distinct CDR3 sequences, about 10% seen only once; the top ten take 4% to 5%. Germline loops: CDR1 SGHTA, CDR2 FQGNSA. The CDR3 runs 17 residues. Trimming removed 2 bases at V and 0 bases at J, with 14 bases between. This clonotype has just a few counts. The origin of this receptor is a human donor who donated a stem cell graft to a child with acute myeloid leukemia. The chain recombines TRBV7-2 with TRBJ1-5; TRBD1 is a possible D gene (6 bases). The input for sequencing was PBMCs from the stem cell graft donor, taken from the stem cell graft. CDR3 protein: CASSLFGGLDSNQPQHF. The DNA for the CDR3 is TGTGCCAGCAGCTTATTTGGGGGCCTAGATAGCAATCAGCCCCAGCATTTT.